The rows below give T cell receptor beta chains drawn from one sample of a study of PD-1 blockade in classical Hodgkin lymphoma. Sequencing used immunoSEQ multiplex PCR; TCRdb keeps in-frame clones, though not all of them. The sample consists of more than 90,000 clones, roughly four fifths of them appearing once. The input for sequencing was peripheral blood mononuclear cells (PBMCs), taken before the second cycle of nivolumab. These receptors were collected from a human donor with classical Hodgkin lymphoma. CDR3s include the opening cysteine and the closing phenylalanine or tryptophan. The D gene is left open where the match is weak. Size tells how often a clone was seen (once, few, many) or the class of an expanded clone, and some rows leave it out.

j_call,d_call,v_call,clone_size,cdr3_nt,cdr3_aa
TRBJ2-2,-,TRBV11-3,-,TGTGCCAGCAGCGGGCAGGGCCTTGCCGGGGAGCTGTTTTTT,CASSGQGLAGELFF
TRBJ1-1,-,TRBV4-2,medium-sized,TGTGCCAGCAGCCAAGGGACGGACACTGAAGCTTTCTTT,CASSQGTDTEAFF
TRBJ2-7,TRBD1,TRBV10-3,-,TGTGCCATCGGAACCGGGACAGCATACGAGCAGTACTTC,CAIGTGTAYEQYF
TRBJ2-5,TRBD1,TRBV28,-,TGTGCCAGCAGGGCCGCAGGGGGAGAGACCCAGTACTTC,CASRAAGGETQYF
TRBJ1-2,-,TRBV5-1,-,TGCGCCAGCAGCTTGGCCGGGACCTTGAATGGCTACACCTTC,CASSLAGTLNGYTF
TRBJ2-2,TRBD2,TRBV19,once,TGTGCCAGTAGTATACTCAATAGCGGGAGGGGTACCGGGGAGCTGTTTTTT,CASSILNSGRGTGELFF
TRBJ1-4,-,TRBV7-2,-,TGTGCCAGCAGCCTAGGGGCGGCCGGGGGTGAAAAACTGTTTTTT,CASSLGAAGGEKLFF
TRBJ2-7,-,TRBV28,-,TGTGCCAGCAGTTCAATGCCGGCAGAGCAGTACTTC,CASSSMPAEQYF
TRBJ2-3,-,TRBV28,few,TGTGCCAGCAGTTTTCTGAGTGGGACAGATACGCAGTATTTT,CASSFLSGTDTQYF
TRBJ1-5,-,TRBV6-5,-,TGTGCCAGCAGTGTCGGGCTTAGGCAGCCCCAGCATTTT,CASSVGLRQPQHF
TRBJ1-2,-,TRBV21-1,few,TGTGCCAGCCCACCCCAGAGACAGGGGCCCAACTATGGCTACACCTTC,CASPPQRQGPNYGYTF
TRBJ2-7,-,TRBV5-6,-,TGTGCCAGCAGCCGAGGTGGGGCTACCAGCTCCTACGAGCAGTACTTC,CASSRGGATSSYEQYF
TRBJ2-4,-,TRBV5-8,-,TGTGCCAGCAGGAGGGACGTCGGTCAAAACATTCAGTACTTC,CASRRDVGQNIQYF
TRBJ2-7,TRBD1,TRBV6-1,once,TGTGCCAGCAGTGACCAGGCGGGGACAGGGGGGTACGAGCAGTACTTC,CASSDQAGTGGYEQYF
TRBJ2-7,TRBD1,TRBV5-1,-,TGCGCCAGCAGCGGGGGAGGGACAGGGAGTTACTACGAGCAGTACTTC,CASSGGGTGSYYEQYF
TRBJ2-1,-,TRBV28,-,TGTGCCAGCTCGACGGGGTCCTCCAATGAGCAGTTCTTC,CASSTGSSNEQFF
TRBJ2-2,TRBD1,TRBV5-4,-,TGTGCCAGCAGCCAGGGACAGGCGGCCGGGGAGCTGTTTTTT,CASSQGQAAGELFF
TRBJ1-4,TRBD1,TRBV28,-,TGTGCCAGCAGTTTACAGCGGACAGGGTCCGCAACTAATGAAAAACTGTTTTTT,CASSLQRTGSATNEKLFF
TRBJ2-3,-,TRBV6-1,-,TGTGCCAGCAGTGAAAGGCCGGGGTTTGGTACGCAGTATTTT,CASSERPGFGTQYF